This record looks at one TCR beta chain sequence and its context. Its antigen is still unknown. These data come from a study of shared clonotypes between healthy human individuals. Findings and limits, study-wide: When naive CD4 clonotypes were compared across a few donors, around 5% were shared.

The assay used deep level. Profiling relied on immunoSEQ multiplex PCR, and the TCRdb table lists in-frame clones only, not all of them. The data show 2 million to 2.5 million clones, with 80% to 95% seen just once and approximately 0.39% held by the top ten. V lost 5 bases and J lost 2, with 22 bases in between. The CDR3 covers 18 residues. Germline CDR1 and CDR2: MNHEY and SMNVEV (reference sequence). J is TRBJ1-3 and V is TRBV27; no definite D call. The clonotype was recovered from a man aged 18 to 29 in good health. Some clones in this sample may be carry-over from other donors' samples. Sequencing input: naive CD4+ T cells from PBMCs. Specified subset: CD45RA+ positively selected. The CDR3: CASSKLEPLKDPGNTIYF. The CDR3 region has the DNA TGTGCCAGCAGTAAGCTAGAGCCTCTGAAAGACCCTGGAAACACCATATATTTT.